What follows is one T cell receptor beta chain and its context. Only in-frame clones appear in the TCRdb table, and some are missing; sequencing was by immunoSEQ multiplex PCR. The sample lists some 220,000 clones, about 81% occurring once. Seattle's cohort entered during active infection and was followed longitudinally. These data originate in a study of blood T cell repertoires in COVID-19. This CDR3 contains 16 residues. Germline assignment: CDR1 MDHEN and CDR2 SYDVKM. V was clipped by 6 bases and J by 7 bases; unmatched bases: 7. The TCR comes from a woman in her seventies with COVID-19, enrolled during active disease. Sequenced material: peripheral blood. The J gene is TRBJ1-6, the V gene TRBV28; 12 bases fit TRBD1. The CDR3 here is CASSPTGQGANSPLHF. CDR3 DNA sequence: TGTGCCAGCAGCCCGACGGGACAGGGGGCGAATTCACCCCTCCACTTT.